Listed below are T cell receptor beta chains from one sample, sequenced in a study of blood T cells in healthy people across ages. TCRdb fed the 5' RACE reads into MiXCR, producing one record per CDR3 protein. The sample lists hundreds of thousands of distinct CDR3 sequences, 40% to 50% occurring once. The source material was blood. The receptors stem from a man older than 75 in good health. The CDR3 runs from the conserved cysteine through the conserved F or W. Fields, in order: CDR3 length, D gene, V gene, J gene, clone size, CDR3 DNA, CDR3 protein. A D gene is named only where the DNA matches it firmly. Rows give clone size only sometimes, using once, few, many, or a class for an expanded clone.

>13|NA|TRBV5-1|TRBJ1-2|NA
TGCGCCAGCAGCTTGGCGGAGAACTATGGCTACACCTTC
CASSLAENYGYTF
>13|NA|TRBV12-3/TRBV12-4|TRBJ2-2|few
TGTGCCAGCACACTGGACACGCAGGGGGAGCTGTTTTTT
CASTLDTQGELFF
>13|TRBD1|TRBV6-1|TRBJ2-7|once
TGTGCCAGCAGCCAGGACAGGGGAAGCGAGCAGTACTTC
CASSQDRGSEQYF
>14|TRBD1|TRBV7-2|TRBJ2-7|few
TGTGCCAGCAGCGCGGGACAGGGACAATACGAGCAGTACTTC
CASSAGQGQYEQYF
>18|NA|TRBV4-2|TRBJ1-1|NA
TGTGCCAGCAGCCAAGATCCGCAGGGGCGAGAGGTAAGGCGAGAAGCTTTCTTT
CASSQDPQGREVRREAFF
>14|NA|TRBV4-1|TRBJ1-4|NA
TGCGTCAGCAGCCAAGATGGTTCAGCCGGGGCTATGTTTTTT
CVSSQDGSAGAMFF
>14|NA|TRBV7-6|TRBJ2-7|NA
TGTGCCAGCAGCCCGGACCCGGGATCCTACGAGCAGTACTTC
CASSPDPGSYEQYF
>18|TRBD2|TRBV7-2|TRBJ2-7|many
TGTGCCAGCAGCCCGTCGGGTGGGGTACTAGCGGGAGCCTACGAGCAGTACTTC
CASSPSGGVLAGAYEQYF
>15|TRBD2|TRBV20-1|TRBJ2-5|NA
TGCGCGCCTACAGTAAGACTAGCGGGGGAGGAGACCCAGTACTTC
CAPTVRLAGEETQYF
>14|TRBD1|TRBV3-1|TRBJ1-1|NA
TGTGCCAGCAGCCCCAATAGGGGGCTCGCTGAAGCTTTCTTT
CASSPNRGLAEAFF
>15|NA|TRBV24-1|TRBJ2-3|NA
TGTGCCACCAGTGATTTGCAAGGCAGCACAGATACGCAGTATTTT
CATSDLQGSTDTQYF
>16|NA|TRBV11-2|TRBJ2-2|NA
TGTGCCAGCAGCTCAACCGCGACGAGAAACACCGGGGAGCTGTTTTTT
CASSSTATRNTGELFF